The clone carrying this T cell receptor (beta chain) came up many times. Its antigen remains unidentified. Germline CDR1 reads WSHSY; CDR2 reads SAAADI. With 4 bases removed from V and 5 bases from J, the gap between germline ends came to 11 bases. This CDR3 has 13 residues. The sample originates from a study of T cells after yellow fever vaccination. Overall study results and limits: Most primary-vaccination clones reappeared after the booster (approximately 96% CD4, 75% to 90% CD8). Secondary responses were weaker yet peaked faster, day 5 versus 15.

TCRdb reprocessed the 5' RACE reads via MiXCR and lists one record per CDR3 protein. The sample lists 100,000 to 150,000 distinct CDR3 sequences; 6.5% to 8% were seen once. This specimen consisted of CD4+ T cells sorted from PBMCs, obtained approximately 11 days after the first yellow fever vaccination. This sequence joins TRBV10-2 and TRBJ2-5; D may be TRBD2 (5 bases). The clonotype was recovered from a man aged 18 to 29 who received the YFV17D yellow fever vaccine. This CDR3 reads CASSVGEMETQYF. CDR3 nucleotides: TGCGCCAGCAGTGTCGGGGAGATGGAGACCCAGTACTTC.